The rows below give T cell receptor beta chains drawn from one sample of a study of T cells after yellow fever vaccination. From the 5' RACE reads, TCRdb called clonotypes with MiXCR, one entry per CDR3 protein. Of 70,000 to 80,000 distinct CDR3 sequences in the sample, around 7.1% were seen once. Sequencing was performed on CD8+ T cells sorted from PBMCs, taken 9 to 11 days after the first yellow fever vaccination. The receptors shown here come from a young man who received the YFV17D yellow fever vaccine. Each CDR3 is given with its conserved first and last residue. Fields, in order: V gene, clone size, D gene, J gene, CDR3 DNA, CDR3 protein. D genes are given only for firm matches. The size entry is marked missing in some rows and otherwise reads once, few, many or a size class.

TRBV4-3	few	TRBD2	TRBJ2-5	TGCGCCAGCAGCCAGGATGGGACTAGCAAAGAGACCCAGTACTTC	CASSQDGTSKETQYF
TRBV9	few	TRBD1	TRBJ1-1	TGTGCCAGCAGCCCGGACAGGGGAAATGAAGCTTTCTTT	CASSPDRGNEAFF
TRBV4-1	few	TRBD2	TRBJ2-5	TGCGCCAGCAGCCACCGGACTAGCGGGGGACCTCAGTACCAAGAGACCCAGTACTTC	CASSHRTSGGPQYQETQYF
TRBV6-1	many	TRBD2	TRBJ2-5	TGTGCCAGCAGTACCGGGACTAGCGGAGAGGAAGAGACCCAGTACTTC	CASSTGTSGEEETQYF
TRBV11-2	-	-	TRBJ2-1	TGTGCCAGCAGCTCAGCCGGGGCTTTCAATGAGCAGTGCTTC	CASSSAGAFNEQCF
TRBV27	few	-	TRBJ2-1	TGTGCCAGCACCAACAGGGTTAACAATGAGCAGTTCTTC	CASTNRVNNEQFF
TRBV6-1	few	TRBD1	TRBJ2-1	TGTGCCAGCAGTGATCCAGGACAGGGGTCTCTACGGTCCTACAATGAGCAGTTCTTC	CASSDPGQGSLRSYNEQFF
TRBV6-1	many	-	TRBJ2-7	TGTGCCAGCAACCGGGCAGGAGACTACGAGCAGTACTTC	CASNRAGDYEQYF
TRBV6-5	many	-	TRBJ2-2	TGTGCCAGCAGTTACAGTTCCGGGAACACCGGGGAGCTGTTTTTT	CASSYSSGNTGELFF
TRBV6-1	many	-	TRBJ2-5	TGTGCCAGCAGTGAACTGGTAGAGACCCAGTACTTC	CASSELVETQYF
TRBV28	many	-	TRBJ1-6	TGTGCCAGCAGTTTAACCAGGCATTCACCCCTCCACTTT	CASSLTRHSPLHF
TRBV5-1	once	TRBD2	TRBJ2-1	TGCGCCAGCAGCTTGGGGGTCCGCGGGGGGAAATCCCACAATGAGCAGTTCTTC	CASSLGVRGGKSHNEQFF
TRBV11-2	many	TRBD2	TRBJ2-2	TGTGCCAGCAGTCGGGGGGCTAGCGGGGGCCCCGCGAACACCGGGGAGCTGTTTTTT	CASSRGASGGPANTGELFF
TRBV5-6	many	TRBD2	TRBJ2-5	TGTGCCAGCAGCCCAACTAGCGGGGGACGAGAGACCCAGTACTTC	CASSPTSGGRETQYF
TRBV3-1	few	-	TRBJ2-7	TGTGCCAGCAGCCAAACAGCAGACCCCTACGAGCAGTACTTC	CASSQTADPYEQYF
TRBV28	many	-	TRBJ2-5	TGTGCCAGCAGTTTCCAGAGTCGAGAGACCCAGTACTTC	CASSFQSRETQYF
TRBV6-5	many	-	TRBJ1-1	TGTGCCAGCAGTTACTCGGTCAACACTGAAGCTTTCTTT	CASSYSVNTEAFF
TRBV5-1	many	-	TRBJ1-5	TGCGCCAGCACCCCCGGGCGCAGGGTGGATCAGCCCCAGCATTTT	CASTPGRRVDQPQHF
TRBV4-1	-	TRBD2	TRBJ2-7	TGCGCCAGCAGCCAAGGGGGGGGGGAATACGAGCAGTACTTC	CASSQGGGEYEQYF
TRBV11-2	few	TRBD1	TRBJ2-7	TGTGCCAGCAGCTTAGAGCTTTCCTTCACAGGGGGCATAGGCTACGAGCAGTACTTC	CASSLELSFTGGIGYEQYF
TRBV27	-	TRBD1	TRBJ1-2	TGTGCCAGCAGTTCGGGGACAGGGACCCGCTATGGCTACACCTTC	CASSSGTGTRYGYTF
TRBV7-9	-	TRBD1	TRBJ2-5	TGTGCCAGCAGCTTGACGCCGGGACAGGTTGAAGAGACCCAGTACTTC	CASSLTPGQVEETQYF
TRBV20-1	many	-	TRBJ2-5	TGCAGTGGTAGCCGGGAGACCCAGTACTTC	CSGSRETQYF
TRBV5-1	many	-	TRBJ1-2	TGCGCCAGCAGCTTGGTCAGGGATGGCTACACCTTC	CASSLVRDGYTF
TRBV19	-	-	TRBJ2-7	TGTGCCAGTAGATCCGAGACGGGCTTTGAGCAGTACTTC	CASRSETGFEQYF
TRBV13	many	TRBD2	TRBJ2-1	TGTGCCAGCAGCTTCGGGGGACTACAGGTGGATGAGCAGTTCTTC	CASSFGGLQVDEQFF